This TCR beta chain was profiled in a study of a mutant IDH1 vaccine in newly diagnosed glioma. Study details: The sex distribution of treated patients was 62.5% male and around 40% female, with a mean age of roughly 40 years. Antecedent treatment encompassed radiotherapy, temozolomide, or their combination; the majority received both. General study findings and limits: Pseudoprogression seemed unrelated to changes in top peripheral T cell clonotypes.

Germline-derived CDR1 and CDR2 are SGHNT and YYREEE (reference sequence). The CDR3 spans 14 residues. The V segment lost 3 bases and the J segment 2 bases; nucleotides outside the gene matches: 2. Time point: baseline, week 1 (first vaccination visit). As for treatment: pre-vaccination baseline after standard-of-care therapy. Patients carried new grade 3 or 4 IDH1-mutant astrocytomas lacking nuclear ATRX. Generated by immunoSEQ multiplex PCR, the TCRdb table keeps only in-frame clones and is missing some. Here the sample spans about 70,000 clones, around four fifths being singletons. Regarding this clone: The antigen remains undetermined.

The source was peripheral blood mononuclear cells (PBMCs), collected from a glioma patient treated with radiotherapy, temozolomide or both. The chain employs TRBV5-4 and TRBJ1-2; TRBD1 matches at 9 bases. The receptor's source is a woman aged 18 to 35 with glioma. Some clones in this sample may be carry-over from other donors' samples. The CDR3 region is CASSSGQGNYGYTF. The CDR3 DNA sequence: TGTGCCAGCAGCTCAGGACAGGGGAACTATGGCTACACCTTC.